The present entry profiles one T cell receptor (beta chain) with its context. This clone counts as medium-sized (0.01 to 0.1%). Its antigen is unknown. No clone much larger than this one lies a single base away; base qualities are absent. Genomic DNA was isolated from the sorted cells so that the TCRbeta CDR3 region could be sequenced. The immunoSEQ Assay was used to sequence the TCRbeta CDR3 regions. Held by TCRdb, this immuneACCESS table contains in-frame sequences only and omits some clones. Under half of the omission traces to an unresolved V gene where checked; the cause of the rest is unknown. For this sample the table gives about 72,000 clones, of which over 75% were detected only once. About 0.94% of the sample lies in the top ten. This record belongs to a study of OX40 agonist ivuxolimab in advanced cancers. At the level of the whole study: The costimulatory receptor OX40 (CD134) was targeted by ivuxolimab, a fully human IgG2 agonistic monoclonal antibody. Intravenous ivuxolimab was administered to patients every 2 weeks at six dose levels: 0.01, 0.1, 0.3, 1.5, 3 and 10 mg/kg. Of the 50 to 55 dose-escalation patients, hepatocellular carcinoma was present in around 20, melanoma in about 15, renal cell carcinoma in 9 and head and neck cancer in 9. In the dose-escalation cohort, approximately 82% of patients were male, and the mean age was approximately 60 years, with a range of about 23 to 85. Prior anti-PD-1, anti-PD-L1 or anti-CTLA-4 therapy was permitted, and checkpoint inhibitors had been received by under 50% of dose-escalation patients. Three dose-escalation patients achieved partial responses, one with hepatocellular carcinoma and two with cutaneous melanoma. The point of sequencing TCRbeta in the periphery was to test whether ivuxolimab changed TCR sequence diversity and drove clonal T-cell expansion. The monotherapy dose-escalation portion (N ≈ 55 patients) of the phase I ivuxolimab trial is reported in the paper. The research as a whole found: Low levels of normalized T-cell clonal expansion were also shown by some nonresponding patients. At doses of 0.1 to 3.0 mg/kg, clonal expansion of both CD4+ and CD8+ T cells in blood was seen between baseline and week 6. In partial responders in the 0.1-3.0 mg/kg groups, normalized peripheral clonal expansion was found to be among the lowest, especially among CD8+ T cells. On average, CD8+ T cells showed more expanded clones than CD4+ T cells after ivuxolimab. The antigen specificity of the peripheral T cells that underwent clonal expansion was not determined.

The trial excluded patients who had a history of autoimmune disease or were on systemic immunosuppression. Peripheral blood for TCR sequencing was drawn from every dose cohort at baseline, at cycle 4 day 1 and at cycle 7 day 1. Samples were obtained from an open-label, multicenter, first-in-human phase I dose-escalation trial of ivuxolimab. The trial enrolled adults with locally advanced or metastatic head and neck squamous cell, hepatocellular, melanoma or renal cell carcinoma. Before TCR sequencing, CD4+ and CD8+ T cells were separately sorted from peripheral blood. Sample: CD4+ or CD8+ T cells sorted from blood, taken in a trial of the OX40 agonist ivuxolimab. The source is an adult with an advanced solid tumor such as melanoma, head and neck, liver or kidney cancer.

The CDR3 amino acid sequence is: CASKEVGDTEAFF. The DNA is TGTGCCAGCAAAGAAGTAGGGGACACTGAAGCTTTCTTT. The chain is assembled from TRBV6-5 and TRBJ1-1; perhaps TRBD1 is the D gene, with 5 bases matching. V is shortened by 7 bases, J by 3 bases, and the region joining them spans 12 bases. CDR1 and CDR2, looked up from the germline V gene, are MNHEY and SVGAGI. Measured from the cysteine to the phenylalanine, the CDR3 is 13 residues long. The DNA shown is the 39-base CDR3, in frame from base 1.